The sequence of this T cell receptor (beta chain) was determined in a study of T cells after yellow fever vaccination. General observations from the study: Abundant clonotypes (contaminants from the bulk population) could be present in FACS-sorted repertoires.

Comments on this clonotype: What it recognizes is unknown. One base away lies a much larger clone, so this may be a sequencing read error.

V lost 4 bases, J lost 6 bases, and 13 bases stayed unmatched. CDR3 length equals 16 residues. Germline CDR1 reads SGHRS; CDR2 reads YFSETQ. A universal primer site and UMIs were added as TCR cDNA was made by 5'RACE template switching. TCRdb ran MiXCR on the 5' RACE reads and lists one entry per CDR3 protein. The sample has 170,000 or so distinct CDR3 sequences; roughly 6.2% are singletons. The starting material was CD4+ T cells sorted from PBMCs, obtained on the day of the first yellow fever vaccination. The sequence was collected from a man aged 18 to 30 who received the YFV17D yellow fever vaccine. The gene calls are TRBV5-1 and TRBJ2-1; 7 nucleotides align to TRBD2. CDR3 region: CASSPIAGGTCNEQFF. Written as DNA, the CDR3 is TGCGCCAGCAGCCCTATCGCCGGGGGGACCTGCAATGAGCAGTTCTTC.